This record concerns one TCR beta chain sequence. Its antigen is as yet unknown. J gave up 6 bases and V 1 base, and 7 bases lay outside the gene matches. The CDR3 consists of 16 residues. Per germline, CDR1 SGHAT and CDR2 FQNNGV. These data originate in a study of T cell responses to AZD1222 COVID-19 vaccine. General study points: Vaccination with two AZD1222 doses was followed by a rise in Spike-specific TCR breadth and depth. Variant regions that are unmutated are reportedly the target of nearly half of spike-specific TCRs. White British ancestry dominated among donors, who included more females, and clonal diversity was possibly underestimated.

Clones were read by immunoSEQ multiplex PCR, and TCRdb kept only the in-frame ones, dropping some. The sample yields about 110,000 clones, about nine tenths seen once. V and J are TRBV11-2 and TRBJ2-2; 8 bases match TRBD2. Sequences were derived from peripheral blood, sampled 28 days after the second AZD1222 dose. This clonotype originated in an adult who received the AZD1222 COVID-19 vaccine. The CDR3 nucleotides read TGTGCCAGCAGCTTAGGTAGCGGGGAGATGGCCGGGGAGCTGTTTTTT. Residues: CASSLGSGEMAGELFF.